These 12 T cell receptor beta chains originate from one sample sequenced in a study of T cells in Graves' hyperthyroidism and ophthalmopathy (dated by TCRdb to between 2018 and 2021). Receptors were amplified or captured by multiplex PCR. The instrument given in TCRdb is Illumina HiSeq 2000. TCR beta CDR3 regions were amplified from RNA transcripts. A first-round RT-PCR of the TCR CDR3 used the HTBI primer set with the Qiagen OneStep RT-PCR kit. Using fastp trimming at Q25 and MiXCR clonotype assembly, TCRdb reanalyzed the public sequencing data and kept in-frame beta chains. Every CDR3 protein is listed once, alongside the most common genes and DNA of its rows. The sample records under 400,000 distinct CDR3 sequences, over 15% of which are singletons. The ten biggest clones cover roughly 49% of the sample. Sequenced material: blood. The source of these receptors is a woman aged 45-65 years with Graves' hyperthyroidism.

The V call is TRBV20-1, the J call TRBJ2-1; TRBD2 aligns across 10 bases. Germline loops: CDR1 DFQATT, CDR2 SNEGSKA (reference sequence). V lost 4 bases to trimming and J lost 1 base; unmatched junction nucleotides: 4. CDR3 length: 15 residues. Here the CDR3 DNA reads TGCAGTGCTACCTGGACTAGCGGTTCCTACAATGAGCAGTTCTTC. Its translation: CSATWTSGSYNEQFF.

This clonotype has a count of ten or more. V usage is TRBV28 and J usage is TRBJ2-3; TRBD2 agrees at 9 bases. The ends lost 5 bases at V and 5 bases at J; junction bases unmatched: 2. The CDR3 sequence is 13 residues long. Germline CDR1 and CDR2: MDHEN and SYDVKM. CDR3 nucleotides: TGTGCCAGCAGTCCACTAGCGGGAGATACGCAGTATTTT. It is translated as CASSPLAGDTQYF.

This clonotype has at least ten counts. The chain joins TRBV27 to TRBJ2-1; perhaps TRBD1 as D (5 bases). The CDR3 is 14 amino acids. The V gene's germline CDR1 is MNHEY and CDR2 SMNVEV (reference sequence). V gave up 6 bases and J gave up 7 bases, with 16 bases separating them. This chain's CDR3 is CASSLGQGNNEQFF. CDR3 DNA sequence: TGTGCCAGCAGCTTAGGGCAGGGTAATAATGAGCAGTTCTTC.

The rearrangement links TRBV24-1 to TRBJ1-2; D gene unclear. The germline V gene encodes CDR1 KGHDR and CDR2 SFDVKD. The CDR3 loop spans 12 amino acids. V was cut by 4 bases and J by 4 bases, with 6 bases left in between. CDR3 in DNA: TGTGCCACCAGTGACGGAAGCTATGGCTACACCTTC. It codes for CATSDGSYGYTF.

As to this clonotype: The junction does not match germline at one end; this may be a read error. CDR3 DNA: TGTGCCAGCGGCCAGGGGACAGGGTTCTACGAGCAGTACTTC. Translation: CASGQGTGFYEQYF. The chain combines TRBV3-1 with TRBJ2-7, with 9 bases aligning to TRBD1. Germline V gene lookup returns CDR1 LGHDT and CDR2 YNNKEL (reference sequence). This CDR3 has 14 amino acids.

Ten or more counts support this clonotype. The V and J genes are TRBV28 and TRBJ1-4, with D perhaps TRBD1 (6 bases). In germline, CDR1 is MDHEN, CDR2 SYDVKM. The V and J ends lost 6 bases and 0 bases respectively, with 11 bases between them. CDR3 length: 15 residues. CDR3 sequence (DNA): TGTGCCAGCAGACGGACAGCGGCAACTAATGAAAAACTGTTTTTT. This translates into CASRRTAATNEKLFF. Full variable domain (rest looked up from reference TRBV28 and TRBJ1-4): DVKVTQSSRYLVKRTGEKVFLECVQDMDHENMFWYRQDPGLGLRLIYFSYDVKMKEKGDIPEGYSVSREKKERFSLILESASTNQTSMYLCASRRTAATNEKLFFGSGTQLSVL.

This chain connects TRBV6-1 to TRBJ1-5; a possible D gene is TRBD1 (5 bases). V gave up 6 bases and J gave up 7 bases, with 22 bases separating them. The V gene's germline CDR1 is MNHNS and CDR2 SASEGT. The CDR3 sequence is 16 residues long. As DNA, the CDR3 is TGTGCCAGCAGACTGACCTGGGGCCCAATGCCCCAGCCCCAGCATTTT. Translating gives CASRLTWGPMPQPQHF.

This clonotype was found a few times. This chain uses TRBV5-1 with TRBJ1-4; D perhaps matches TRBD1 (5 bases). This CDR3 spans 14 amino acids. V was pared by 4 bases and J by 4 bases, with 11 bases between. The germline CDR1 and CDR2 sequences are SGHRS and YFSETQ. The CDR3 sequence: CASSTGTVNEKLFF. CDR3 DNA: TGCGCCAGCAGCACTGGGACGGTTAATGAAAAACTGTTTTTT.

This clonotype was counted at least ten times. The rearrangement joins TRBV27 to TRBJ1-2; 7 positions agree with TRBD1. Trimming cost V 5 bases and J 0 bases; bases outside gene matches: 6. CDR3 length equals 15 residues. Germline V gene data show CDR1 as MNHEY and CDR2 as SMNVEV (reference sequence). The CDR3 reads CASSPRQGPNYGYTF. For the CDR3, the DNA is TGTGCCAGCAGTCCTCGACAGGGACCTAACTATGGCTACACCTTC.

This chain uses TRBV11-2 with TRBJ2-1; 7 bases are shared with TRBD1. Trimming cost V 5 bases and J 5 bases; bases outside gene matches: 9. The V gene's germline CDR1 is SGHAT and CDR2 FQNNGV. The CDR3 covers 15 residues. The CDR3 bases are TGTGCCAGCAGCCAAAACCGACAGGGCCACAATGAGCAGTTCTTC. It encodes CASSQNRQGHNEQFF.

CDR3 region: CASSTPTSGYFDEQFF. The CDR3 coding sequence is TGTGCCAGTAGTACTCCGACTAGCGGGTATTTCGATGAGCAGTTCTTC. This chain connects TRBV19 to TRBJ2-1; TRBD2 agrees at 10 bases. CDR1 is LNHDA, CDR2 SQIVND, per germline (reference sequence). CDR3 length: 16 amino acids. V was clipped by 4 bases and J by 8 bases; unmatched bases: 11.

The rearrangement joins TRBV3-1 to TRBJ2-5; tentatively, D is TRBD2 (5 bases). The V gene's germline CDR1 is LGHDT and CDR2 YNNKEL (reference sequence). V was cut by 3 bases and J by 7 bases, with 15 bases left in between. This CDR3 has 14 residues. The CDR3 reads CASSQDGVLGTQYF. CDR3 DNA: TGTGCCAGCAGCCAGGACGGGGTTCTGGGGACCCAGTACTTC.